This entry features one TCR beta chain sequence. Looked up from germline, CDR1 is SNHLY and CDR2 is FYNNEI. This CDR3 spans 14 amino acids. V was pared by 4 bases and J by 4 bases, with 5 bases of the junction left unmatched. Measured with immunoSEQ multiplex PCR; TCRdb has only the in-frame clones, and not every one. The table has roughly 68,000 clones, around 82% seen once; the top ten hold 15% to 20%. These data belong to a study of blood T cell repertoires in COVID-19. This TCR came from a man at least 80 years old with active COVID-19. The specimen was peripheral blood. This chain links TRBV2 with TRBJ1-2; 8 bases line up with TRBD1. The CDR3 DNA is TGTGCCAGCAGTGCAAAGGGGACAGGCTATGGCTACACCTTC. Amino acids: CASSAKGTGYGYTF. Together with reference TRBV2 and TRBJ1-2, the CDR3 gives the full variable domain: EPEVTQTPSHQVTQMGQEVILRCVPISNHLYFYWYRQILGQKVEFLVSFYNNEISEKSEIFDDQFSVERPDGSNFTLKIRSTKLEDSAMYFCASSAKGTGYGYTFGSGTRLTVV.